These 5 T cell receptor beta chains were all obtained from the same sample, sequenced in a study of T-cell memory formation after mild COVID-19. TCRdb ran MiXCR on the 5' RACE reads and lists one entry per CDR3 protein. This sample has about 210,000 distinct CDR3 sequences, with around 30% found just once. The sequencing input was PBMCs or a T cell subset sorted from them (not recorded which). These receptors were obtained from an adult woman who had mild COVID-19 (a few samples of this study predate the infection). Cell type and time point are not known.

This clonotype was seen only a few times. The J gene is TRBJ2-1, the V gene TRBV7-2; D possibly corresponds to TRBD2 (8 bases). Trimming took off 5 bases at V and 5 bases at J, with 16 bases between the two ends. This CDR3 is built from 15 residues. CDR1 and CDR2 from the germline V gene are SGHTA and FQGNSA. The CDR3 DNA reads TGTGCCAGCAGCCGTCGGGAGGGGGCCGACAATGAGCAGTTCTTC. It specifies CASSRREGADNEQFF.

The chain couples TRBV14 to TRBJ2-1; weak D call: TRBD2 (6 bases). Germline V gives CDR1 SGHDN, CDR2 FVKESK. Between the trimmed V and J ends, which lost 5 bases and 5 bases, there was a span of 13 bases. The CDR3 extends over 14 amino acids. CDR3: CASSKRVSDNEQFF. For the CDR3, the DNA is TGTGCCAGCAGCAAGCGGGTCTCAGACAATGAGCAGTTCTTC.

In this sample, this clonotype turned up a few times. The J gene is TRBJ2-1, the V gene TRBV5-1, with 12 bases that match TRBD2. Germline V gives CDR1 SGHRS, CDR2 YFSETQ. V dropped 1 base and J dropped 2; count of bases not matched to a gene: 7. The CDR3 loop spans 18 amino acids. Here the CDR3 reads CASSLMTSGRPPYNEQFF. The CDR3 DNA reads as TGCGCCAGCAGCTTGATGACTAGCGGGAGACCCCCCTACAATGAGCAGTTCTTC.

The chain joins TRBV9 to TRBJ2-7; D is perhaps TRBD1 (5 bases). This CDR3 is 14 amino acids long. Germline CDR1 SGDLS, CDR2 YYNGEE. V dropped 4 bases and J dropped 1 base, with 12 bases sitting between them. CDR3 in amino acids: CASSRGHLSYEQYF. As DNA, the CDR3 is TGTGCCAGCAGCAGAGGACACCTATCCTACGAGCAGTACTTC.

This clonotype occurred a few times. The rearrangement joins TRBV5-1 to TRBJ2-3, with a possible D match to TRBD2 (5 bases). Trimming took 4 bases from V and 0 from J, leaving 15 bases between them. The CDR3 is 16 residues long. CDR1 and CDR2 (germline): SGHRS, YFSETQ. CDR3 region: CASSPPSGPSTDTQYF. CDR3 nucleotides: TGCGCCAGCAGCCCCCCGAGCGGACCTAGCACAGATACGCAGTATTTT.